This paragraph covers one TCR beta chain sequence. Trimming removed 7 bases at V and 0 bases at J, with 11 bases between. Germline V gene data show CDR1 as SGHTS and CDR2 as YDEGEE. The length of the CDR3 is 15 residues. The sample belongs to a study of control samples from healthy donors and cancer patients. TCRdb keeps only in-frame clones here, not all; method: immunoSEQ multiplex PCR. Among about 69,000 clones listed, around 92% were seen once. The rearrangement uses TRBV5-8 and TRBJ1-6; a weak D match, TRBD1 (5 bases). The sequence was obtained from a man aged 55 to 69 with lung cancer. The sequenced sample consisted of PBMCs. The CDR3 here is CASLRTSSYNSPLHF. As DNA, the CDR3 is TGTGCCAGCCTGCGGACAAGCTCCTATAATTCACCCCTCCACTTT.